This entry lists 21 T cell receptor beta chains sequenced from one sample in a study of cytomegalovirus exposure and HLA in healthy donors. A multiplex PCR was run with 60 Vbeta primers and 13 Jbeta primers. Generated by immunoSEQ multiplex PCR, the TCRdb table keeps only in-frame clones and is missing some. The data contain 99,000 or so clones, 75% to 85% of them singletons. The sample taken for sequencing was PBMCs. These receptors originate from a man aged 18 to 29 in good health and CMV-seronegative.

The chain has TRBV7-9 and TRBJ1-1; 8 bases align to TRBD1. Germline V CDR1 and CDR2: SEHNR, FQNEAQ (reference sequence). The V and J ends lost 2 bases and 3 bases, in that order; junction bases with no gene match: 5. The CDR3 spans 15 residues. CDR3 sequence reads: CASSLRTGKYTEAFF. The CDR3 DNA reads TGTGCCAGCAGCTTACGGACAGGGAAGTACACTGAAGCTTTCTTT.

J is TRBJ2-7 and V is TRBV7-7; D is possibly TRBD2 (7 bases). Trimming removed 5 bases from V and 6 bases from J, with 17 bases in between. Germline loops: CDR1 SSHAT, CDR2 FNYEAQ (reference sequence). This CDR3 region has 14 residues. The CDR3: CASSKTDGGAEQYF. The CDR3 DNA is TGTGCCAGCAGCAAAACAGATGGGGGGGCCGAGCAGTACTTC.

This clone was observed once. The CDR3 coding sequence is TGTGCCAGCAGTTACGGGCGGGGTGAAGCTTTCTTT. It is translated as CASSYGRGEAFF. V and J are TRBV6-6 and TRBJ1-1; D not resolved. The germline V and J ends were trimmed by 2 bases and 7 bases, with 8 bases remaining between them. The CDR3 spans 12 residues. Per the germline V gene, CDR1 is MNHNY and CDR2 is SVGAGI (reference sequence).

J is TRBJ2-1 and V is TRBV6-1; D gene unclear. Germline-derived CDR1 and CDR2 are MNHNS and SASEGT. The CDR3 consists of 12 residues. V was shortened by 3 bases and J by 9 bases, with 9 bases between the two germline ends. CDR3 sequence: CASSDVPGEQFF. Written as DNA, the CDR3 is TGTGCCAGCAGTGACGTGCCGGGTGAGCAGTTCTTC.

This clone came up once. The genes are TRBV7-9 and TRBJ1-3; tentatively, D is TRBD1 (6 bases). Between the trimmed V and J ends, which lost 5 bases and 0 bases, there was a span of 14 bases. Germline V gives CDR1 SEHNR, CDR2 FQNEAQ (reference sequence). This CDR3 has 16 amino acids. The DNA of the CDR3 is TGTGCCAGCAGCCCCCTCCAGGGGCCCTCTGGAAACACCATATATTTT. It specifies CASSPLQGPSGNTIYF. Filled out from reference TRBV7-9 and TRBJ1-3, the complete variable domain reads DTGVSQNPRHKITKRGQNVTFRCDPISEHNRLYWYRQTLGQGPEFLTYFQNEAQLEKSRLLSDRFSAERPKGSFSTLEIQRTEQGDSAMYLCASSPLQGPSGNTIYFGEGSWLTVV.

This sequence joins TRBV15 and TRBJ1-1; D remains ambiguous. V was clipped by 4 bases and J by 7 bases, with 13 bases between them. The CDR3 covers 13 residues. CDR1 is LNHNV, CDR2 YYDKDF, per germline (reference sequence). The CDR3 bases are TGTGCCACCAGCATCCGTGATGGAGGTGAAGCTTTCTTT. It translates to CATSIRDGGEAFF.

V and J are TRBV5-4 and TRBJ2-3; weak D call: TRBD2 (5 bases). Germline V lookup: CDR1 SGHNT, CDR2 YYREEE (reference sequence). The CDR3 is 14 residues long. V lost 0 bases, J lost 5 bases, and 10 bases lay in between. The CDR3 is CASSLGEYVDTQYF. The CDR3 DNA is TGTGCCAGCAGCTTGGGGGAGTACGTAGATACGCAGTATTTT. The full variable domain, rest sourced from reference TRBV5-4 and TRBJ2-3, is ETGVTQSPTHLIKTRGQQVTLRCSSQSGHNTVSWYQQALGQGPQFIFQYYREEENGRGNFPPRFSGLQFPNYSSELNVNALELDDSALYLCASSLGEYVDTQYFGPGTRLTVL.

The V and J genes are TRBV6-5 and TRBJ2-1; 9 bases map to TRBD1. Trimming took 1 base from V and 7 from J; bases not matched to a gene: 5. The germline CDR1 and CDR2 sequences are MNHEY and SVGAGI. The CDR3 runs 15 residues. The CDR3 reads CASSYFGTGRNEQFF. DNA for the CDR3: TGTGCCAGCAGTTACTTTGGGACAGGGAGGAATGAGCAGTTCTTC.

CDR3 in amino acids: CASSQRAHYNEQFF. Here the CDR3 DNA reads TGTGCCAGCAGTCAGCGGGCCCACTACAATGAGCAGTTCTTC. The rearrangement links TRBV27 to TRBJ2-1; D may be TRBD2 (6 bases). The germline V gene has CDR1 MNHEY and CDR2 SMNVEV (reference sequence). The CDR3 contains 14 residues. V was pared by 5 bases and J by 3 bases, with 11 bases between.

The sample holds one count of this clone. The chain is built from TRBV27 and TRBJ2-7; 9 bases are shared with TRBD1. Germline V CDR1 and CDR2: MNHEY, SMNVEV (reference sequence). Germline trimming cut 7 bases from V and 7 bases from J; bases unmatched to any gene: 11. The CDR3 loop spans 14 amino acids. This chain's CDR3 is CASTLNRGLGEQYF. As DNA, the CDR3 is TGTGCCAGCACCCTAAACAGGGGGCTAGGGGAGCAGTACTTC.

This clone showed up just a few times. This chain links TRBV18 with TRBJ2-7; D gene ambiguous. The CDR3 totals 13 residues. CDR1 and CDR2 from the germline V gene are KGHSH and LQKENI. The V and J ends lost 1 base and 5 bases respectively, with 9 bases between them. CDR3 sequence: CASSPQETNEQYF. CDR3 DNA sequence: TGTGCCAGCTCACCACAGGAGACGAACGAGCAGTACTTC. Using reference TRBV18 and TRBJ2-7 for the parts outside the CDR3, the full variable domain is NAGVMQNPRHLVRRRGQEARLRCSPMKGHSHVYWYRQLPEEGLKFMVYLQKENIIDESGMPKERFSAEFPKEGPSILRIQQVVRGDSAAYFCASSPQETNEQYFGPGTRLTVT.

The chain employs TRBV21-1 and TRBJ2-7; the table's D call TRBD2 went unverified against the DNA. TRBV21-1 is reported as a pseudogene. This CDR3 spans 16 amino acids. DNA of the CDR3: TGTGCCAGCAGCCCCCGCAGCGGGAGTCTCTCCTACGAGCAGTACTTC. It specifies CASSPRSGSLSYEQYF.

The V and J genes are TRBV7-2 and TRBJ1-1, with D possibly matching TRBD1 (6 bases). Germline V lookup: CDR1 SGHTA, CDR2 FQGNSA. This CDR3 region has 15 residues. The germline V and J ends were trimmed by 0 bases and 0 bases, with 8 bases remaining between them. CDR3 sequence (DNA): TGTGCCAGCAGCTTAGCACAGGGACTGAACACTGAAGCTTTCTTT. Its translation: CASSLAQGLNTEAFF.

The rearrangement links TRBV18 to TRBJ2-1; D uncertain. From germline, CDR1 is KGHSH and CDR2 LQKENI. The CDR3 is 11 residues long. V was clipped by 6 bases and J by 6 bases, with 6 bases between them. This CDR3 is CASSEPNEQFF. CDR3 coding DNA: TGTGCCAGCTCTGAGCCCAATGAGCAGTTCTTC. The variable domain in full, with the rest retrieved from reference TRBV18 and TRBJ2-1, is NAGVMQNPRHLVRRRGQEARLRCSPMKGHSHVYWYRQLPEEGLKFMVYLQKENIIDESGMPKERFSAEFPKEGPSILRIQQVVRGDSAAYFCASSEPNEQFFGPGTRLTVL.

The chain joins TRBV27 to TRBJ1-5; TRBD1 aligns across 9 bases. Germline V lookup: CDR1 MNHEY, CDR2 SMNVEV (reference sequence). The CDR3 length is 16 residues. J gave up 4 bases and V 6 bases, and 10 bases lay outside the gene matches. The CDR3, as DNA: TGTGCCAGCAGGCAAAAACAGGGGGCAGTTAATCAGCCCCAGCATTTT. This encodes CASRQKQGAVNQPQHF.

This rearrangement joins TRBV6-1 to TRBJ2-2; 9 bases are a match to TRBD2. Looked up from germline, CDR1 is MNHNS and CDR2 is SASEGT. This CDR3 region has 16 residues. J gave up 1 base and V 3 bases, and 3 bases lay outside the gene matches. In nucleotides, the CDR3 is TGTGCCAGCAGTGACAATAGCGGGGGGAACACCGGGGAGCTGTTTTTT. This translates into CASSDNSGGNTGELFF.

The V gene is TRBV30, the J gene TRBJ1-2, with 7 bases identical to TRBD1. This CDR3 is built from 14 residues. Trimming cost V 0 bases and J 10 bases; bases outside gene matches: 11. Germline-derived CDR1 and CDR2 are GTSNPN and SVGIG (reference sequence). This CDR3 reads CAWSVRGPGEDYTF. The CDR3 region has the DNA TGTGCCTGGAGTGTAAGGGGGCCAGGGGAGGACTACACCTTC.

This chain joins TRBV6-1 and TRBJ1-5; D is unclear. This CDR3 spans 13 amino acids. Germline V gives CDR1 MNHNS, CDR2 SASEGT. The ends were cut back, 3 bases at V and 9 bases at J, with 12 bases in the middle. The CDR3 DNA reads TGTGCCAGCAGTGATAATGATCAGTTGCCCCAGCATTTT. Amino acids: CASSDNDQLPQHF.

CDR3 nucleotides: TGTGCCAGCAGCTCGGGGACTAGCGGGGAGGGGGACAATGAGCAGTTCTTC. Protein sequence: CASSSGTSGEGDNEQFF. The V call is TRBV7-3, the J call TRBJ2-1; 13 nucleotides align to TRBD2. Germline lookup yields CDR1 SGHTA and CDR2 FQGTGA. The CDR3 runs to 17 residues. V gave up 4 bases and J gave up 5 bases; unmatched junction bases: 8.

The chain links TRBV19 to TRBJ1-5, with D hard to call. This CDR3 is built from 15 residues. V was shortened by 6 bases and J by 3 bases, with 15 bases between the two germline ends. Germline-derived CDR1 and CDR2 are LNHDA and SQIVND (reference sequence). CDR3 nucleotides: TGTGCCAGTAGCCAGGCCCCGGTCCCCAATCAGCCCCAGCATTTT. Translation: CASSQAPVPNQPQHF. Looking up the rest from reference TRBV19 and TRBJ1-5 gives the full variable domain: DGGITQSPKYLFRKEGQNVTLSCEQNLNHDAMYWYRQDPGQGLRLIYYSQIVNDFQKGDIAEGYSVSREKKESFPLTVTSAQKNPTAFYLCASSQAPVPNQPQHFGDGTRLSIL.

This clone was seen more than once but under ten times. V is TRBV6-6 and J is TRBJ2-2; the match to TRBD2 covers 7 bases. Trimming cost V 8 bases and J 6 bases; bases outside gene matches: 9. The CDR3 sequence is 14 residues long. Germline CDR1 and CDR2: MNHNY and SVGAGI (reference sequence). CDR3 loop: CASERGLKAGELFF. The CDR3 DNA follows: TGTGCCAGCGAGCGGGGCCTAAAGGCCGGGGAGCTGTTTTTT.